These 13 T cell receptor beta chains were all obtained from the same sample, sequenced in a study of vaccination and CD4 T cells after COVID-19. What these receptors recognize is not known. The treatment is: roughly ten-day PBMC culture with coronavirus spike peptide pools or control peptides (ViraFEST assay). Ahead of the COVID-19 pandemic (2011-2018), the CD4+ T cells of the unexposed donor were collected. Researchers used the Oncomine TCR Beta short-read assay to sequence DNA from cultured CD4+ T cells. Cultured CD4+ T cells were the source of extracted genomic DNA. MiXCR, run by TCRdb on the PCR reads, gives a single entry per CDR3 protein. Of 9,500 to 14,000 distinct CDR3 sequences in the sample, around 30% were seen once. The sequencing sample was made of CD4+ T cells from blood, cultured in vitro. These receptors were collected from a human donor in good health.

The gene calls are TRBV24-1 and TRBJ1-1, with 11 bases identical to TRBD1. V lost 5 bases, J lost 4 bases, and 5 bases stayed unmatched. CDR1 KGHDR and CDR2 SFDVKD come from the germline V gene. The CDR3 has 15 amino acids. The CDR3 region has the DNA TGTGCCACCAGTGCCGGGACAGGGGGGGTCACTGAAGCTTTCTTT. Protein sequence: CATSAGTGGVTEAFF.

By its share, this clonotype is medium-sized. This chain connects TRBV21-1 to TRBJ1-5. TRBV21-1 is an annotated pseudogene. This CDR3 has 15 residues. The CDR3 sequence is CASSKEGLSNQPQHF. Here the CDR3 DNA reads TGTGCCAGCAGCAAAGAGGGATTAAGCAATCAGCCCCAGCATTTT.

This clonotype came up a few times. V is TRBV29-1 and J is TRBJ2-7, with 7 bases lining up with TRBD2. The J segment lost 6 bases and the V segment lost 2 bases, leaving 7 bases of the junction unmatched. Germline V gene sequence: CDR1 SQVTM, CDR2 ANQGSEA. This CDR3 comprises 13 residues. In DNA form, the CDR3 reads TGCAGCGTTGAACTCGGACTAGACGCCGAGCAGTACTTC. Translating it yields CSVELGLDAEQYF.

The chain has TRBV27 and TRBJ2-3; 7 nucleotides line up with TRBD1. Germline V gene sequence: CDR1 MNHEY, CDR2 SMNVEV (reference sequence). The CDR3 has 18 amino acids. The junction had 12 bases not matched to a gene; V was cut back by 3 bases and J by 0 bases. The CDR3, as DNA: TGTGCCAGCAGTTTCTACACCACAGGGGCCCGTAGCACAGATACGCAGTATTTT. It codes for CASSFYTTGARSTDTQYF.

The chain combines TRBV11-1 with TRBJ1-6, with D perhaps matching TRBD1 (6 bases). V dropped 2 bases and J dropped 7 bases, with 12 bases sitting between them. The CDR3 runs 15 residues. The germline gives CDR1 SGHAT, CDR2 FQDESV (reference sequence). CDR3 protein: CASSLSGDYNSPLHF. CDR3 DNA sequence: TGTGCCAGCAGCTTATCAGGGGACTACAATTCACCCCTCCACTTT.

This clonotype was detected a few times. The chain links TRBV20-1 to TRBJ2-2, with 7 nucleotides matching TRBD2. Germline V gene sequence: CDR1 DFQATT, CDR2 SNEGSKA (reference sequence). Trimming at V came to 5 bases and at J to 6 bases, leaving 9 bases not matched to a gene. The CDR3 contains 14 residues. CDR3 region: CSASLRAGAGELFF. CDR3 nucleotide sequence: TGCAGTGCTTCGTTGAGGGCGGGAGCCGGGGAGCTGTTTTTT.

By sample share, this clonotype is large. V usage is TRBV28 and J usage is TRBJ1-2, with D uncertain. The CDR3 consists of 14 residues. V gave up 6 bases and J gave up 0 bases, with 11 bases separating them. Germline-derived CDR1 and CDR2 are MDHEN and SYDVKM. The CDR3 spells CASSLPPTNYGYTF. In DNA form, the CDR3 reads TGTGCCAGCAGCTTGCCGCCTACTAACTATGGCTACACCTTC.

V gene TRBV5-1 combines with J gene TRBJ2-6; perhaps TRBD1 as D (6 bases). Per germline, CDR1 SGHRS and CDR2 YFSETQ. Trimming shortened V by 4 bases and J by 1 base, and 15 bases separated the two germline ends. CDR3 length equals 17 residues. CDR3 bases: TGCGCCAGCAGCCAGACCCCGACAGGTTCTGGGGCCAACGTCCTGACTTTC. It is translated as CASSQTPTGSGANVLTF.

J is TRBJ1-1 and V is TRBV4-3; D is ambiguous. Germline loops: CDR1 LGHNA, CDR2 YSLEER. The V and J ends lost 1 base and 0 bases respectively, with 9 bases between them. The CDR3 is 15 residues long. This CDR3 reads CASSQASQLNTEAFF. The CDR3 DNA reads TGCGCCAGCAGCCAAGCCTCCCAATTGAACACTGAAGCTTTCTTT.

The CDR3 DNA reads TGTGCCAGCAGTGATAGGGACAGGGGATCAGAGACCCAGTACTTC. It is translated as CASSDRDRGSETQYF. V and J are TRBV2 and TRBJ2-5, with TRBD1 matching 10 bases. J was trimmed by 4 bases and V by 3 bases; bases with no gene match: 5. Germline V lookup: CDR1 SNHLY, CDR2 FYNNEI. The CDR3 contains 15 residues.

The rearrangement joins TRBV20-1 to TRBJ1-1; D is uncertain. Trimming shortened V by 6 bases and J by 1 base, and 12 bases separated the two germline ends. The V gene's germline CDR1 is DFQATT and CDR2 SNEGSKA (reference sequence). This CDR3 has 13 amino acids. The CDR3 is CSARNQPNTEAFF. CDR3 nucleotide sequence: TGCAGTGCAAGGAATCAACCGAACACTGAAGCTTTCTTT.

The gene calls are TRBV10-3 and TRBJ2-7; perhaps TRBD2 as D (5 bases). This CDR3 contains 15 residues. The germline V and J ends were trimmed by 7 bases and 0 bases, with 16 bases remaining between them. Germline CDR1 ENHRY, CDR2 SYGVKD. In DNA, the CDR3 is TGTGCCATCACTCCCTCCGCTAGCAGCTCCTACGAGCAGTACTTC. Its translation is CAITPSASSSYEQYF.

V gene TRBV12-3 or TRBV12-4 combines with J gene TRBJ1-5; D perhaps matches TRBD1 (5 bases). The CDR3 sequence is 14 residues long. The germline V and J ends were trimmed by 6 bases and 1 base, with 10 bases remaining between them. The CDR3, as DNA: TGTGCCAGCAGCCAACGGGACAGCAATCAGCCCCAGCATTTT. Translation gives CASSQRDSNQPQHF.